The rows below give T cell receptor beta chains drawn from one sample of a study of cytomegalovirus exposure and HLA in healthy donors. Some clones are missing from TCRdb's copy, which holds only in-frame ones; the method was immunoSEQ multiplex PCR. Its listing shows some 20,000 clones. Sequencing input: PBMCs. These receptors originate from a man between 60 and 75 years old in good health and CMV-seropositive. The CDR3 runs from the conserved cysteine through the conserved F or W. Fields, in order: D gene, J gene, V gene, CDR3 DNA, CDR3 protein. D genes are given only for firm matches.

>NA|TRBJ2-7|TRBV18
TGTGCCAGCTCAAGCGAGTACGAGCAGTACTTC
CASSSEYEQYF
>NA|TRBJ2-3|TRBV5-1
TGCGCCAGCAGAGACAGCTTCACAGATACGCAGTATTTT
CASRDSFTDTQYF
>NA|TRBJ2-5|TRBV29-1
TGCAGCGCCGCGGGAACCCACGTCGGGACCCAGTACTTC
CSAAGTHVGTQYF
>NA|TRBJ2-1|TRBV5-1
TGCGCCAGCAGCTTGCGCGGCGCCTACAATGAGCAGTTCTTC
CASSLRGAYNEQFF
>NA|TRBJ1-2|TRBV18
TGTGCCAGCTCACCATCGACAGTATCGAAGGAGGGCTACACCTTC
CASSPSTVSKEGYTF
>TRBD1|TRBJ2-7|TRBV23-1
TGCGCCAGCAGGCCAGAAGGACAGGCCCACGAGCAGTACTTC
CASRPEGQAHEQYF
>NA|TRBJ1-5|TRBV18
TGTGCCAGCTCACCAACAGGCAATCAGCCCCAGCATTTT
CASSPTGNQPQHF
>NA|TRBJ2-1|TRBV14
TGTGCCAGCAGCCACGTGTTTAGCTCCTACAATGAGCAGTTCTTC
CASSHVFSSYNEQFF
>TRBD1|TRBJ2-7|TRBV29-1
TGCAGTGCCGGGACAGGGATTTACGAGCAGTACTTC
CSAGTGIYEQYF
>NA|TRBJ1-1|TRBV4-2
TGTGCCAGCAGCCAAGTAGGGGGGGGCCAAGCTTTCTTT
CASSQVGGGQAFF
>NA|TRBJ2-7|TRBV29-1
TGCAGCGTTGGGTGGGGACTCTACGAGCAGTACTTC
CSVGWGLYEQYF
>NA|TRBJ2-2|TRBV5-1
TGCGCCAGCAGAAAACCGGGACTGCAGACGCCCGGGGAGCTGTTTTTT
CASRKPGLQTPGELFF
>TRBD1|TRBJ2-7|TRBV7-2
TGTGCCAGCAGCTTAGATGCAGGGGGCGTCTACGAGCAGTACTTC
CASSLDAGGVYEQYF
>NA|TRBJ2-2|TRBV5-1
TGCGCCAGCAGCTTGGCTATGAACACCGGGGAGCTGTTTTTT
CASSLAMNTGELFF
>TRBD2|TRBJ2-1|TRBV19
TGTGCCAGTAGTGCTCACCCTAGCGGGAGGGCCAGTGAGCAGTTCTTC
CASSAHPSGRASEQFF
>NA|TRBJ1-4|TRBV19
TGTGCCAGTAGTGCCGGACAGCCGATTGCAACTAATGAAAAACTGTTTTTT
CASSAGQPIATNEKLFF
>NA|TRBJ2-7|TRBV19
TGTGCCAGTAGTATAGGTTATCGCTACGAGCAGTACTTC
CASSIGYRYEQYF
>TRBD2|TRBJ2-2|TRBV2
TGTGCCAGCAGTGACCGCGGGAGGGGGGCCGGGGAGCTGTTTTTT
CASSDRGRGAGELFF
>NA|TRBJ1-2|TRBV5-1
TGCGCCAGCAGCTTGAGTAGTTCCACCCCTTATGGCTACACCTTC
CASSLSSSTPYGYTF
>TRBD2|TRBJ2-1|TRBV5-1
TGCGCCAGCAGCTTGGCCAAACTAGCGGGAGGGTCGGCGTACAATGAGCAGTTCTTC
CASSLAKLAGGSAYNEQFF
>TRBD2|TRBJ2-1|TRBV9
TGTGCCAGCAGCGTGCTAGCGGGAGCTTACAATGAGCAGTTCTTC
CASSVLAGAYNEQFF
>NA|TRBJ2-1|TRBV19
TGTGCCAGTAGTATCGGGGTCAATGAGCAGTTCTTC
CASSIGVNEQFF
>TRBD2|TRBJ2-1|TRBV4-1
TGCGCCAGCAGCCAGCTCTTTCTAGCGGAACTTTACAATGAGCAGTTCTTC
CASSQLFLAELYNEQFF
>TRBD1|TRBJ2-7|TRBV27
TGTGCCAGCAATTGGGGACAGGGCTCCGAGCAGTACTTC
CASNWGQGSEQYF
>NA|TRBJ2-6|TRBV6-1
TGTGCCAGCACCACGGGAAGTGGGGCCAACGTCCTGACTTTC
CASTTGSGANVLTF
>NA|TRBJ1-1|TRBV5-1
TGCGCCAGCAGCTTGGTCCCAGATCGCGCTTTCTTT
CASSLVPDRAFF